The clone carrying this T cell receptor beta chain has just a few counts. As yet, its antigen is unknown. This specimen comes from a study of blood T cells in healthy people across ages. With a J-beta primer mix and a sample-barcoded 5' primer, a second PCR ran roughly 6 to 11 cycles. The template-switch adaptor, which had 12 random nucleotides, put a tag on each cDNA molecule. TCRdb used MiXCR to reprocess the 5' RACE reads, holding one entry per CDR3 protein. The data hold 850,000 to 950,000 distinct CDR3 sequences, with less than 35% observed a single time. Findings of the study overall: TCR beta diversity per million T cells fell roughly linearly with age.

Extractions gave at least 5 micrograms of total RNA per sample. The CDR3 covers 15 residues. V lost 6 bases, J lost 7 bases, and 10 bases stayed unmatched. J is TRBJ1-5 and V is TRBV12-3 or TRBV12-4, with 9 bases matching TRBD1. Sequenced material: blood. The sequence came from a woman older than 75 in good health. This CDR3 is CASSAKQGAGQPQHF. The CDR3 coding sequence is TGTGCCAGCAGCGCCAAACAGGGGGCTGGGCAGCCCCAGCATTTT.